The rows below give T cell receptor beta chains drawn from one sample of a study of control samples from healthy donors and cancer patients. This table comes from immunoSEQ multiplex PCR, and its TCRdb copy is limited to in-frame clones, with some not included. The table records 150,000 or so clones, 85% to 90% of them present only once. The sample was blood. Source of these receptors: a man aged 18-30 years in good health. Each CDR3 is given with its conserved first and last residue.

TRBJ2-1 TRBV3-1/TRBV3-2 CASSQPSGNEQFF
TRBJ2-2 TRBV2 CASRGTGGRTGELFF
TRBJ2-7 TRBV6-5 CASDRGAGAGEQYF
TRBJ2-7 TRBV7-9 CASSLAGTDYEQYF
TRBJ1-5 TRBV19 CASSTGWDRGDQPQHF
TRBJ1-5 TRBV6-6 CASRDREGQPQHF
TRBJ2-5 TRBV9 CASSVTGGRETQYF
TRBJ2-7 TRBV4-3 CASSSGTSSYEQYF
TRBJ1-6 TRBV5-1 CASSLTGSDSPLHF
TRBJ2-3 TRBV20-1 CSASTGGPGTQYF
TRBJ2-1 TRBV5-4 CASSFDRGTMDNEQFF
TRBJ2-1 TRBV19 CASSILYIRAGESYNEQFF
TRBJ2-3 TRBV3-1/TRBV3-2 CASSQFYGATDTQYF
TRBJ2-2 TRBV19 CASSIVTSGTGELFF
TRBJ1-6 TRBV2 CASSSTIRGRGNSYNSPLHF
TRBJ1-3 TRBV9 CASSDRGTGGGNTIYF
TRBJ2-2 TRBV19 CASKVWDRENTGELFF
TRBJ2-5 TRBV28 CASSLLQGAQETQYF
TRBJ1-2 TRBV19 CASTNRPPTVSGYTF
TRBJ2-3 TRBV4-1 CASSLESGLAGRREDTQYF
TRBJ1-1 TRBV9 CASSVGGGKAFF
TRBJ1-4 TRBV7-9 CASSSWGPGPLGEKLFF
TRBJ2-3 TRBV6-4 CASRRLAGAQICTDTQYF
TRBJ1-2 TRBV5-1 CASSIGQLNYGYTF
TRBJ1-2 TRBV6-5 CASSPGVNYYGYTF
TRBJ2-4 TRBV7-3 CASSSKNGSKNIQYF
TRBJ1-2 TRBV5-1 CASSFQGDYGYTF
TRBJ2-7 TRBV9 CASSVGAHLYEQYF
TRBJ1-2 TRBV7-2 CASSFRTGKTNYGYTF
TRBJ2-4 TRBV5-1 CASSWDSQTGAKNIQYF
TRBJ1-5 TRBV2 CASTPTPPSNNQPQHF
TRBJ2-1 TRBV6-1 CASSERQGGYNEQFF
TRBJ1-2 TRBV25-1 CASMGGVQGYTF
TRBJ2-1 TRBV18 CASSPVLISGGPPPSGTHEQFF
TRBJ1-4 TRBV5-4 CASSFLGNEKLFF
TRBJ2-3 TRBV4-2 CASSPERETTDTQYF
TRBJ2-7 TRBV10-3 CAISGGDREWIVYEQYF
TRBJ1-1 TRBV5-6 CASSLRWVTEAFF
TRBJ1-4 TRBV5-6 CASSPRTRDEKLFF
TRBJ2-5 TRBV28 CASSPQLFVGTGETQYF
TRBJ2-7 TRBV5-1 CASSLGWGTGDYEQYF
TRBJ2-5 TRBV7-3 CASSLIGGLQETQYF
TRBJ2-6 TRBV2 CASKGGLGGANVLTF
TRBJ1-1 TRBV6-5 CASSPGGGTEAFF
TRBJ1-2 TRBV7-9 CASSNYLKTGFGNYGYTF
TRBJ2-7 TRBV10-3 CAISELTGVHEQYF
TRBJ2-7 TRBV6-5 CASSYRDSSYEQYF
TRBJ1-5 TRBV23-1 CASSQSGQGRVSNQPQHF
TRBJ2-3 TRBV5-1 CASSLDSLPDTQYF
TRBJ2-2 TRBV5-8 CASSSLNTGELFF
TRBJ1-5 TRBV4-1 CASSQDPAGIKSNQPQHF
TRBJ2-3 TRBV7-3 CASSSRTTDTQYF
TRBJ2-5 TRBV19 CASSVLPSETQYF
TRBJ2-1 TRBV7-6 CASSVILGNDEQFF
TRBJ2-1 TRBV30 CAWGLLAPEQFF
TRBJ1-5 TRBV9 CASSVKGSGNQPQHF
TRBJ1-6 TRBV7-2 CASSSLPDRGRRSPLHF
TRBJ2-7 TRBV4-2 CASSPGGTGGLYEQYF
TRBJ1-3 TRBV24-1 CATSDLGQDYGNTIYF